A selection of T cell receptor beta chains follows, all from one sample in a study of T-cell memory formation after mild COVID-19. TCRdb used MiXCR to reprocess the 5' RACE reads, holding one entry per CDR3 protein. The sample carries about 440,000 distinct CDR3 sequences, over 15% recorded once. Material for sequencing was PBMCs or a T cell subset sorted from them (not recorded which). Receptors originate from an adult woman who had mild COVID-19 (a few samples of this study predate the infection). Cell type and time point are not known. The CDR3 runs from the conserved cysteine through the conserved F or W.

J: TRBJ2-7; V: TRBV20-1; CDR3: CSAREPDSYQYF
J: TRBJ2-3; V: TRBV5-1; CDR3: CASRLGGQDTQYF
J: TRBJ1-1; V: TRBV29-1; CDR3: CSVEGWGTEAFF
J: TRBJ2-1; V: TRBV5-6; CDR3: CASSLASSGVYNEQFF
J: TRBJ1-2; V: TRBV6-2/TRBV6-3; CDR3: CASSQDGAQGVGGYTF
J: TRBJ1-6; V: TRBV4-2; CDR3: CASSQDADSYSPLHF
J: TRBJ2-7; V: TRBV10-3; CDR3: CAISESLRLSSHEQYF
J: TRBJ2-2; V: TRBV24-1; CDR3: CATSDSRRRSTGELFF
J: TRBJ2-7; V: TRBV5-1; CDR3: CASSLESTHLYEQYF
J: TRBJ2-5; V: TRBV5-1; CDR3: CASSLVGRAGGQETQYF
J: TRBJ2-7; V: TRBV30; CDR3: CAWSVWGTGGRSYEQYF
J: TRBJ2-3; V: TRBV6-5; CDR3: CASSHGQFSASTDTQYF
J: TRBJ2-2; V: TRBV12-3/TRBV12-4; CDR3: CASRSGTHNTGELFF
J: TRBJ2-1; V: TRBV5-1; CDR3: CASSYRTSGGPNEQFF
J: TRBJ1-1; V: TRBV2; CDR3: CASSLQGEAFF
J: TRBJ1-2; V: TRBV12-3/TRBV12-4; CDR3: CASSHPGQGFSGYTF
J: TRBJ2-1; V: TRBV6-5; CDR3: CASSLRYGAGPNEQFF
J: TRBJ2-3; V: TRBV20-1; CDR3: CSVKVAATDTQYF
J: TRBJ2-2; V: TRBV6-2/TRBV6-3; CDR3: CASSISIRLGELFF
J: TRBJ1-5; V: TRBV10-3; CDR3: CAISEARGNQPQHF
J: TRBJ1-2; V: TRBV2; CDR3: CASRLHGYTF
J: TRBJ2-1; V: TRBV25-1; CDR3: CASSEGTANEQFF
J: TRBJ2-7; V: TRBV7-2; CDR3: CASSYPGQAYEQYF
J: TRBJ1-1; V: TRBV7-6; CDR3: CASSAYSNTEAFF
J: TRBJ2-3; V: TRBV27; CDR3: CASNSRTTDTQYF
J: TRBJ1-5; V: TRBV15; CDR3: CATRSRRAGSQHF
J: TRBJ1-2; V: TRBV6-5; CDR3: CASSPGAIYGYTF
J: TRBJ2-7; V: TRBV9; CDR3: CASSVGGSGSSYEQYF
J: TRBJ1-2; V: TRBV5-8; CDR3: CASSPRTGGIRGYTF
J: TRBJ2-3; V: TRBV5-1; CDR3: CASRVGETDTQYF
J: TRBJ1-2; V: TRBV5-1; CDR3: CASSTSTEKYGYTF
J: TRBJ1-2; V: TRBV7-9; CDR3: CASTLNYGYTF
J: TRBJ1-1; V: TRBV5-1; CDR3: CASTRTGQGNTEAFF
J: TRBJ2-5; V: TRBV2; CDR3: CASIGDQPRETQYF
J: TRBJ1-5; V: TRBV6-2/TRBV6-3; CDR3: CASKGQGGQPQHF
J: TRBJ2-6; V: TRBV19; CDR3: CASSIGGSGANVLTF
J: TRBJ1-1; V: TRBV6-1; CDR3: CASSEVGEVAFF
J: TRBJ2-5; V: TRBV20-1; CDR3: CSALSGQGGTQYF
J: TRBJ2-2; V: TRBV6-1; CDR3: CASQGVTGELFF
J: TRBJ1-1; V: TRBV6-6; CDR3: CASSDGQGESTEAFF
J: TRBJ1-5; V: TRBV27; CDR3: CASSKLGGVQPQHF
J: TRBJ1-1; V: TRBV12-3/TRBV12-4; CDR3: CASSFGFGEAFF
J: TRBJ2-7; V: TRBV6-5; CDR3: CASSYSGVTYEQYF
J: TRBJ2-1; V: TRBV12-3/TRBV12-4; CDR3: CASTLYTSYNEQFF
J: TRBJ1-1; V: TRBV14; CDR3: CASSLQRTDLNTEAFF
J: TRBJ1-5; V: TRBV20-1; CDR3: CSARGERSNQPQHF